The 10 T cell receptor beta chains presented below share a single source sample, sequenced in a study of cytomegalovirus exposure and HLA in healthy donors. The PCR had 60 Vbeta and 13 Jbeta primers. Assay used: immunoSEQ multiplex PCR; TCRdb lists only in-frame clones, some missing. The sample shows 150,000 or so clones, 65% to 90% of them seen only once. The source material was PBMCs. These receptors were collected from a man aged 45-65 years in good health and CMV-seropositive.

The chain joins TRBV7-6 to TRBJ2-2, with 9 bases fitting TRBD1. The germline V gene encodes CDR1 SGHVS and CDR2 FNYEAQ. V trimming: 8 bases; J trimming: 6 bases; junction bases outside the gene matches: 13. The CDR3 contains 16 residues. Here the CDR3 DNA reads TGTGCCAGCGGTACCCGAAGGGACAGGGTGGCCGGGGAGCTGTTTTTT. This codes for CASGTRRDRVAGELFF.

Notes on this clone: One end of the junction does not line up with germline, which may come from a read error. V usage is TRBV6-1 and J usage is TRBJ2-1; possible D gene TRBD1, 5 bases. This CDR3 has 12 residues. Germline V gene data show CDR1 as MNHNS and CDR2 as SASEGT. CDR3 in DNA: TGTGCCAGCAGTGAAACAGACAGTCGATCGGTCTTC. Translated, it gives CASSETDSRSVF.

This clone has more than one count but fewer than ten. This chain joins TRBV15 and TRBJ2-3, with 11 positions matching TRBD2. CDR3 size: 18 residues. Germline loops: CDR1 LNHNV, CDR2 YYDKDF (reference sequence). The V gene end was trimmed by 5 bases and the J gene end by 0 bases; junction bases not matched to a gene: 10. In DNA, the CDR3 is TGTGCCACCAGCGAGGTACTAGCGGGGGCCTCTAGCACAGATACGCAGTATTTT. Its protein product is CATSEVLAGASSTDTQYF.

V and J are TRBV7-8 and TRBJ2-3, with a tentative D call TRBD2 (5 bases). Looked up from germline, CDR1 is SGHVS and CDR2 is FQNEAQ. Trimming took 5 bases from V and 2 from J, leaving 11 bases between them. The CDR3 has 14 residues. CDR3 DNA sequence: TGTGCCAGCAGCGAACTAGGAAACACAGATACGCAGTATTTT. It is translated as CASSELGNTDTQYF.

The chain combines TRBV6-1 with TRBJ1-5; 7 bases are a match to TRBD1. The germline CDR1 and CDR2 sequences are MNHNS and SASEGT. The V segment lost 8 bases and the J segment 1 base; nucleotides outside the gene matches: 5. The CDR3 spans 14 residues. The CDR3 sequence is CASVGQSSNQPQHF. The CDR3 bases are TGTGCCAGCGTGGGACAGTCAAGCAATCAGCCCCAGCATTTT.

V and J are TRBV6-5 and TRBJ1-1, with D possibly TRBD1 on 5 matching bases. Germline V CDR1 and CDR2: MNHEY, SVGAGI. This CDR3 region has 16 residues. Trimming took 0 bases from V and 3 from J, leaving 14 bases between them. The CDR3 DNA reads TGTGCCAGCAGTTACTCGATGACCAGGGTCGACACTGAAGCTTTCTTT. As protein: CASSYSMTRVDTEAFF.

This clone was observed a single time. The gene calls are TRBV5-4 and TRBJ1-4, with 10 bases identical to TRBD1. The V gene's germline CDR1 is SGHNT and CDR2 YYREEE (reference sequence). V was pared by 0 bases and J by 3 bases, with 5 bases of the junction left unmatched. The CDR3 is made up of 17 amino acids. The CDR3 loop reads CASSLEGQGWPNEKLFF. CDR3 sequence (DNA): TGTGCCAGCAGCTTGGAGGGACAGGGGTGGCCTAATGAAAAACTGTTTTTT.

The chain recombines TRBV14 with TRBJ2-7, with 8 bases matching TRBD2. CDR3 length: 15 residues. Trimming took 6 bases from V and 2 from J; bases not matched to a gene: 9. From germline, CDR1 is SGHDN and CDR2 FVKESK. The CDR3 DNA reads TGTGCCAGCAGTTCCGGGAGGGTAAACCCCTACGAGCAGTACTTC. Translating it yields CASSSGRVNPYEQYF.

V is TRBV5-6 and J is TRBJ1-2, with 7 bases matching TRBD1. The length of the CDR3 is 13 residues. The ends lost 4 bases at V and 8 bases at J; junction bases unmatched: 8. Germline-derived CDR1 and CDR2 are SGHDT and YYEEEE. The CDR3 loop reads CASSPRQGWGYTF. The CDR3 bases are TGTGCCAGCAGCCCCCGACAGGGCTGGGGCTACACCTTC.

The CDR3 spells CASSLAGTGENYGYTF. CDR3 sequence (DNA): TGTGCCAGCAGCTTGGCGGGGACAGGGGAAAACTATGGCTACACCTTC. This sequence joins TRBV5-6 and TRBJ1-2, with 10 bases identical to TRBD1. With 0 bases clipped from V and 2 bases from J, the junction kept 4 bases outside the gene matches. The CDR3 sequence is 16 residues long. Germline V gene lookup returns CDR1 SGHDT and CDR2 YYEEEE.